The T cell receptor beta chain described here comes from a study of CD8+ T cells in alopecia areata. Study-level information: Tofacitinib exposure lasted 6 to 18 months, followed by 6 months off drug. Study results and limitations: TCRs were shared less clearly across patients than in mice, possibly for HLA-related reasons. Tofacitinib produced a significant decrease in scalp clonality and in expanded CD8+ clones among the top 100. Scalp and blood retained many expanded lesional clones during tofacitinib.

RNA was extracted and reverse transcribed into cDNA as the sequencing template. This table comes from immunoSEQ multiplex PCR, and its TCRdb copy is limited to in-frame clones, with some not included. Of 110,000 or so clones in the sample, 56% were seen once. Details on this clone: As yet, its antigen is unknown.

Treatment meaning: oral pan-JAK inhibitor, 5-10 mg twice daily. Germline CDR1 MNHNY, CDR2 SVGAGI (reference sequence). V was shortened by 2 bases and J by 4 bases, with 8 bases between the two germline ends. This CDR3 is built from 13 residues. J is TRBJ1-1 and V is TRBV6-6; D unresolved. The input for sequencing was CD4+ T cells sorted from blood, taken at week 24, from a patient treated with tofacitinib. The origin of this receptor is a human donor with alopecia areata. This chain's CDR3 is CASSYGEGTEAFF. Here the CDR3 DNA reads TGTGCCAGCAGTTACGGGGAGGGCACTGAAGCTTTCTTT.